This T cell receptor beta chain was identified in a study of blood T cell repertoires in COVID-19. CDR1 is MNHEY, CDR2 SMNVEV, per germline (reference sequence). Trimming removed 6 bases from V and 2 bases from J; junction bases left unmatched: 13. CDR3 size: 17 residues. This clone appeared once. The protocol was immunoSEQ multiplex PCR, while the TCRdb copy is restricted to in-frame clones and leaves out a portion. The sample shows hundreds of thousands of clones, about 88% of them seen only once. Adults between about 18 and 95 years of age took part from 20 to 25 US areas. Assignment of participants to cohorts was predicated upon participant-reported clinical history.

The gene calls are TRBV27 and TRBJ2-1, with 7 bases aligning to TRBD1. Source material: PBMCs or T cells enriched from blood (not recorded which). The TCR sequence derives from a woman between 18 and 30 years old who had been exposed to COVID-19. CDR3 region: CASRLWSTGSAYNEQFF. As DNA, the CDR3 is TGTGCCAGCAGACTGTGGTCGACAGGGTCGGCCTACAATGAGCAGTTCTTC.